What follows are 27 T cell receptor beta chains derived from one specimen sequenced in a study of blood T cell repertoires in COVID-19. The table came from immunoSEQ multiplex PCR; TCRdb's copy has only in-frame clones and leaves some out. Of 30,000 to 40,000 clones detected, over 75% appear once; the ten largest clones hold roughly 32%. Material for sequencing was peripheral blood. All receptors come from a man aged 70-80 years with active COVID-19.

This sequence joins TRBV5-8 and TRBJ1-6; the match to TRBD1 covers 11 bases. Trimming cost V 2 bases and J 7 bases; bases outside gene matches: 2. This CDR3 is built from 15 residues. Germline assignment: CDR1 SGHTS and CDR2 YDEGEE. This chain's CDR3 is CASSFRDRGNSPLHF. In DNA, the CDR3 is TGTGCCAGCAGCTTCCGGGACAGGGGGAATTCACCCCTCCACTTT.

The gene calls are TRBV18 and TRBJ2-1; 11 bases align to TRBD2. The CDR3 extends over 15 amino acids. Germline CDR1 KGHSH, CDR2 LQKENI. Trimming cost V 6 bases and J 8 bases; bases outside gene matches: 9. The DNA of the CDR3 is TGTGCCAGCTCTCGACTAGCGGGGTGGGGCGATGAGCAGTTCTTC. This encodes CASSRLAGWGDEQFF.

This chain uses TRBV9 with TRBJ2-5; D possibly corresponds to TRBD1 (5 bases). Per the germline V gene, CDR1 is SGDLS and CDR2 is YYNGEE. The CDR3 runs 15 residues. The V end lost 0 bases, the J end lost 5 bases, and 14 bases lay between the germline ends. In DNA, the CDR3 is TGTGCCAGCAGCGTAGATTGGGGCAGGCACGAGACCCAGTACTTC. Its protein is CASSVDWGRHETQYF.

For this clone: This sample includes further DNA sequences coding for the same CDR3. The chain combines TRBV28 with TRBJ2-1; 8 bases line up with TRBD2. The V gene's germline CDR1 is MDHEN and CDR2 SYDVKM. V shed 2 bases, J shed 0 bases, and the junction held 0 bases outside the gene matches. The CDR3 covers 15 residues. The CDR3 loop is CASSLSGSSYNEQFF. The DNA for the CDR3 is TGTGCCAGCAGTTTAAGCGGGAGCTCCTACAATGAGCAGTTCTTC.

The CDR3 nucleotides are TGTGCCAGCAGCTTGGCAGGGGAGAATCAGCCCCAGCATTTT. It is translated as CASSLAGENQPQHF. V and J are TRBV5-4 and TRBJ1-5; the D gene is possibly TRBD1 (6 bases). This CDR3 has 14 amino acids. Trimming left V 0 bases short and J 4 bases short, with 8 bases between. In germline, CDR1 is SGHNT, CDR2 YYREEE (reference sequence).

The count of this clone is one. The chain joins TRBV28 to TRBJ2-7; no clear D gene. The CDR3 has 12 amino acids. The V gene lost 6 bases and the J gene lost 0 bases, with 6 bases spanning the gap. Germline V gives CDR1 MDHEN, CDR2 SYDVKM. CDR3: CASRRSSYEQYF. In DNA, the CDR3 is TGTGCCAGCAGGAGGAGCTCCTACGAGCAGTACTTC. The whole variable domain, filled in from reference TRBV28 and TRBJ2-7, reads DVKVTQSSRYLVKRTGEKVFLECVQDMDHENMFWYRQDPGLGLRLIYFSYDVKMKEKGDIPEGYSVSREKKERFSLILESASTNQTSMYLCASRRSSYEQYFGPGTRLTVT.

This chain connects TRBV6-6 to TRBJ2-7; D gene ambiguous. V was clipped by 6 bases and J by 3 bases, with 12 bases between them. This CDR3 has 13 amino acids. Germline CDR1 is MNHNY and CDR2 is SVGAGI (reference sequence). In DNA form, the CDR3 reads TGTGCCAGCAGCTATTTAGAGCTCTACGAGCAGTACTTC. Translation gives CASSYLELYEQYF.

The rearrangement joins TRBV2 to TRBJ2-3; 8 bases match TRBD2. After removal of 5 bases from V and 5 bases from J, the junction contained 3 bases not matched to a gene. Germline V gene sequence: CDR1 SNHLY, CDR2 FYNNEI. The CDR3 is 13 residues long. The CDR3 loop is CASSLLAGDTQYF. The CDR3, as DNA: TGTGCCAGCAGTCTTCTAGCGGGAGATACGCAGTATTTT. Filled out from reference TRBV2 and TRBJ2-3, the complete variable domain reads EPEVTQTPSHQVTQMGQEVILRCVPISNHLYFYWYRQILGQKVEFLVSFYNNEISEKSEIFDDQFSVERPDGSNFTLKIRSTKLEDSAMYFCASSLLAGDTQYFGPGTRLTVL.

CDR3: CASSLAGLAGGPSKNIQYF. The DNA of the CDR3 is TGCGCCAGCAGCTTGGCGGGACTAGCGGGAGGGCCTTCCAAAAACATTCAGTACTTC. This chain uses TRBV5-1 with TRBJ2-4; 16 bases map to TRBD2. The J segment lost 2 bases and the V segment lost 0 bases, leaving 5 bases of the junction unmatched. CDR3 length: 19 amino acids. From germline, CDR1 is SGHRS and CDR2 YFSETQ.

The CDR3 reads CASRDNSYNEQFF. The CDR3 coding sequence is TGTGCCAGCAGGGACAACTCCTACAATGAGCAGTTCTTC. The chain has TRBV3-1 (or the pseudogene TRBV3-2) and TRBJ2-1; a weak D match, TRBD1 (5 bases). This CDR3 region has 13 residues. Trimming cost V 6 bases and J 0 bases, with 6 bases left between them. The germline V gene encodes CDR1 LGHDT and CDR2 YNNKEL (reference sequence).

The count of this clone is one. The chain uses TRBV7-2 and TRBJ2-2, with TRBD2 matching 9 bases. Trimming took 5 bases from V and 9 from J; bases not matched to a gene: 10. The length of the CDR3 is 15 residues. The germline gives CDR1 SGHTA, CDR2 FQGNSA. The CDR3 nucleotides are TGTGCCAGCAGCCCGGGGCTAGCGGGGCTTCGGGAGCTGTTTTTT. Amino acid sequence: CASSPGLAGLRELFF.

The table lists this clone with a count of one. The J gene is TRBJ1-5, the V gene TRBV2, with 7 bases identical to TRBD1. V was clipped by 5 bases and J by 6 bases; unmatched bases: 7. Germline loops: CDR1 SNHLY, CDR2 FYNNEI. The CDR3 sequence is 14 residues long. The CDR3 sequence is CASSRQGLGQPQHF. The CDR3, as DNA: TGTGCCAGCAGTAGACAGGGTTTGGGTCAGCCCCAGCATTTT.

This sequence joins TRBV3-1 (or the pseudogene TRBV3-2) and TRBJ2-1; 9 bases are shared with TRBD1. With 4 bases clipped from V and 8 bases from J, the junction kept 12 bases outside the gene matches. This CDR3 contains 16 residues. Germline lookup yields CDR1 LGHDT and CDR2 YNNKEL (reference sequence). The CDR3 sequence is CASSRHRDRVHDEQFF. CDR3 bases: TGTGCCAGCAGCCGACACCGGGACAGGGTGCACGATGAGCAGTTCTTC.

The chain is built from TRBV28 and TRBJ2-7, with 12 bases matching TRBD2. Per germline, CDR1 MDHEN and CDR2 SYDVKM. V was pared by 2 bases and J by 3 bases, with 8 bases of the junction left unmatched. The CDR3 consists of 17 residues. The CDR3 loop is CASSLGGGTSGYYEQYF. CDR3 in DNA: TGTGCCAGCAGTTTAGGAGGGGGGACTAGCGGGTACTACGAGCAGTACTTC.

The chain recombines TRBV9 with TRBJ1-1, with D unresolved. Deletions cut 1 base from V and 0 bases from J, with 7 bases between. This CDR3 contains 14 residues. Germline V gene data show CDR1 as SGDLS and CDR2 as YYNGEE. The CDR3 region has the DNA TGTGCCAGCAGCGTATCTAGCATGAACACTGAAGCTTTCTTT. Translation: CASSVSSMNTEAFF.

The CDR3 DNA reads as TGTGCCAGCAGTCCTCCGCAGGGGGCGGGCTACACCTTC. This codes for CASSPPQGAGYTF. The chain couples TRBV28 to TRBJ1-2; 8 bases align to TRBD1. CDR1 is MDHEN, CDR2 SYDVKM, per germline. Trimming removed 5 bases from V and 8 bases from J; junction bases left unmatched: 7. This CDR3 spans 13 amino acids.

The rearrangement joins TRBV7-9 to TRBJ2-5; TRBD1 matches at 7 bases. This CDR3 is 15 amino acids long. From germline, CDR1 is SEHNR and CDR2 FQNEAQ (reference sequence). V trimming: 8 bases; J trimming: 2 bases; junction bases outside the gene matches: 11. CDR3 DNA: TGTGCCAGCGTCTTCTACACGGGACAGCAAGAGACCCAGTACTTC. The encoded protein is CASVFYTGQQETQYF.

This chain joins TRBV7-6 and TRBJ2-5; TRBD2 matches at 7 bases. The CDR3 contains 15 residues. Germline-derived CDR1 and CDR2 are SGHVS and FNYEAQ. Trimming took 2 bases from V and 5 from J; bases not matched to a gene: 8. The CDR3 nucleotides read TGTGCCAGCAGCTTAACGGGAGGCGAGGTGGAGACCCAGTACTTC. Its protein is CASSLTGGEVETQYF.

This rearrangement joins TRBV6-2 or TRBV6-3 to TRBJ2-1; TRBD1 matches at 7 bases. J lost 5 bases, V lost 5 bases, and 9 bases had no gene match. The CDR3 covers 15 residues. Germline V gene sequence: CDR1 MNHEY, CDR2 SVGEGT. The CDR3 loop is CASSETGPRDNEQFF. CDR3 coding DNA: TGTGCCAGCAGTGAGACAGGGCCGAGGGACAATGAGCAGTTCTTC.

The V gene is TRBV18, the J gene TRBJ1-6; TRBD1 agrees at 7 bases. In germline, CDR1 is KGHSH, CDR2 LQKENI. J gave up 8 bases and V 5 bases, and 9 bases lay outside the gene matches. The CDR3 contains 15 residues. In nucleotides, the CDR3 is TGTGCCAGCTCAACCCAACAGGGGACGGATTCACCCCTCCACTTT. Amino acids: CASSTQQGTDSPLHF. Supplemented by reference TRBV18 and TRBJ1-6, the full variable domain reads NAGVMQNPRHLVRRRGQEARLRCSPMKGHSHVYWYRQLPEEGLKFMVYLQKENIIDESGMPKERFSAEFPKEGPSILRIQQVVRGDSAAYFCASSTQQGTDSPLHFGNGTRLTVT.

As DNA, the CDR3 is TGTGCCAGCAGTCCCAACCGACTAGCGGGAGTTGCCGGGGAGCTGTTTTTT. Translated: CASSPNRLAGVAGELFF. V and J are TRBV27 and TRBJ2-2, with TRBD2 matching 12 bases. The CDR3 runs to 17 residues. CDR1 is MNHEY, CDR2 SMNVEV, per germline (reference sequence). V lost 5 bases and J lost 6; bases outside the gene matches: 10.

The rearrangement uses TRBV5-3 and TRBJ2-5; D possibly corresponds to TRBD1 (6 bases). TRBV5-3 is filed as an ORF, its function uncertain. This CDR3 has 14 amino acids. Trimming pared 8 bases from V and 5 bases from J, leaving 19 bases between. Written as DNA, the CDR3 is TGTGCCAGGGGGGCCCGAGGGAACTCTGAGACCCAGTACTTC. Translation gives CARGARGNSETQYF.

The chain joins TRBV20-1 to TRBJ2-5; D is unresolved. The CDR3 has 12 amino acids. Germline V gives CDR1 DFQATT, CDR2 SNEGSKA (reference sequence). V was cut by 3 bases and J by 5 bases, with 10 bases left in between. The CDR3 protein is CSASTGEETQYF. The CDR3 DNA sequence: TGCAGTGCTAGTACCGGTGAGGAGACCCAGTACTTC.

This chain uses TRBV6-6 with TRBJ1-4; 8 bases match TRBD1. Trimming took 6 bases from V and 7 from J; bases not matched to a gene: 7. The CDR3 is made up of 14 amino acids. Germline CDR1 and CDR2: MNHNY and SVGAGI (reference sequence). CDR3 coding DNA: TGTGCCAGCAGGAAACAGGGGGGAAGTGAAAAACTGTTTTTT. This encodes CASRKQGGSEKLFF.

This rearrangement joins TRBV24-1 to TRBJ2-6; 8 bases are shared with TRBD1. Germline V gene lookup returns CDR1 KGHDR and CDR2 SFDVKD. Germline trimming cut 8 bases from V and 0 bases from J; bases unmatched to any gene: 11. The CDR3 totals 18 residues. For the CDR3, the DNA is TGTGCCACCAAGGCCCGATTGGACAGGGACTCTGGGGCCAACGTCCTGACTTTC. Its protein is CATKARLDRDSGANVLTF.

The CDR3 loop is CASSPGTGGAKNIQYF. CDR3 nucleotides: TGTGCCAGCAGCCCTGGGACAGGGGGAGCCAAAAACATTCAGTACTTC. The chain is built from TRBV7-9 and TRBJ2-4; 11 bases match TRBD1. V was pared by 5 bases and J by 0 bases, with 3 bases of the junction left unmatched. The CDR3 has 16 residues. Germline CDR1 is SEHNR and CDR2 is FQNEAQ (reference sequence).

The rearrangement links TRBV4-3 to TRBJ2-3; TRBD1 is a possible D gene (5 bases). This CDR3 has 14 amino acids. The V and J ends lost 3 bases and 1 base respectively, with 8 bases between them. The germline gives CDR1 LGHNA, CDR2 YSLEER. In nucleotides, the CDR3 is TGCGCCAGCAGCCAGGAAGGGGGCACAGATACGCAGTATTTT. Protein sequence: CASSQEGGTDTQYF.